Sequencing of this TCR beta chain was carried out in a study of control samples from healthy donors and cancer patients. Clones were sequenced by immunoSEQ multiplex PCR, and TCRdb holds only the in-frame ones, with some missing. The sample has approximately 150,000 clones, about 86% seen once. Germline assignment: CDR1 SGHTA and CDR2 FQGNSA. There are 15 residues in the CDR3. Trimming left V 6 bases short and J 1 base short, with 16 bases between. The TCR comes from a man aged 18 to 35 in good health. The material sequenced was blood. The chain carries TRBV7-2 and TRBJ2-7, with TRBD2 as a possible D gene (5 bases). As DNA, the CDR3 is TGTGCCAGCAGGCGAACACCGGGAAATTCCTACGAGCAGTACTTC. As protein: CASRRTPGNSYEQYF.